Presented here are 11 T cell receptor beta chains from one specimen sequenced in a study of blood T cells in healthy people across ages. Primers used in a second PCR of roughly 7 to 12 cycles were a sample-barcoded 5' primer and a J-beta primer mix. TCRdb passed the 5' RACE reads through MiXCR, listing each CDR3 protein once. Here the sample spans hundreds of thousands of distinct CDR3 sequences, roughly 30% being singletons. Sequencing used blood. The receptors stem from a woman older than 75 in good health.

This clonotype was observed a few times. Being one base from a much bigger clone, this may be a read error. The J gene is TRBJ1-2, the V gene TRBV7-9; TRBD1 matches 9 bases. Germline assignment: CDR1 SEHNR and CDR2 FQNEAQ (reference sequence). V lost 1 base and J lost 4; bases outside the gene matches: 7. The CDR3 is made up of 16 amino acids. CDR3 residues: CASSLGGQGKGYGYTF. The CDR3 DNA reads TGTGCCAGCAGCTTAGGTGGACAGGGGAAAGGCTATGGCTACACCTTC.

This clonotype has ten or more counts. The genes are TRBV29-1 and TRBJ2-5; no reliable D call. The CDR3 is made up of 13 amino acids. Germline values: CDR1 SQVTM, CDR2 ANQGSEA. Trimming left V 1 base short and J 11 bases short, with 17 bases between. The CDR3 bases are TGCAGCGTTGAAGGACCTCGAATCGCTGAGCAGTACTTC. Residues: CSVEGPRIAEQYF.

The chain uses TRBV28 and TRBJ1-1; 7 nucleotides agree with TRBD1. The CDR3 totals 14 residues. Losses at the gene ends were 7 bases for V and 5 bases for J; bases not matched to a gene: 10. The germline CDR1 and CDR2 sequences are MDHEN and SYDVKM. In nucleotides, the CDR3 is TGTGCCAGCATTGAAAGGGGGCGCCGGACTGAAGCTTTCTTT. Protein: CASIERGRRTEAFF.

The table lists this clonotype with a few counts. This chain links TRBV7-3 with TRBJ1-6; D gene uncertain. The CDR3 consists of 13 residues. Germline CDR1 SGHTA, CDR2 FQGTGA. Trimming removed 5 bases from V and 8 bases from J, with 10 bases in between. The CDR3 sequence is CASSVGRDSPLHF. DNA of the CDR3: TGTGCCAGCAGCGTGGGAAGAGATTCACCCCTCCACTTT. The full variable domain, in which reference TRBV7-3 and TRBJ1-6 provide the parts outside the CDR3, is GAGVSQTPSNKVTEKGKYVELRCDPISGHTALYWYRQSLGQGPEFLIYFQGTGAADDSGLPNDRFFAVRPEGSVSTLKIQRTERGDSAVYLCASSVGRDSPLHFGNGTRLTVT.

The V gene is TRBV9, the J gene TRBJ2-1; D ambiguous. This CDR3 is 15 amino acids long. Germline CDR1 reads SGDLS; CDR2 reads YYNGEE. Trimming removed 0 bases at V and 2 bases at J, with 9 bases between. CDR3 residues: CASSVGGATYNEQFF. CDR3 sequence (DNA): TGTGCCAGCAGCGTAGGAGGTGCGACCTACAATGAGCAGTTCTTC.

To note about this clonotype: A much larger clone sits a single nucleotide away, making a read error possible. This chain connects TRBV24-1 to TRBJ2-1, with D perhaps TRBD2 (7 bases). This CDR3 is built from 14 residues. V was pared by 5 bases and J by 9 bases, with 16 bases between. Germline lookup yields CDR1 KGHDR and CDR2 SFDVKD. The CDR3 loop reads CATSGGGACGEQFF. CDR3 sequence (DNA): TGTGCCACCAGTGGAGGGGGGGCATGCGGTGAGCAGTTCTTC.

The table lists this clonotype with many counts. This rearrangement joins TRBV29-1 to TRBJ2-1; D not certain. The CDR3 totals 13 residues. CDR1 is SQVTM, CDR2 ANQGSEA, per germline. Trimming took 1 base from V and 9 from J, leaving 13 bases between them. The CDR3, as DNA: TGCAGCGTTGAAGCTGTAAGGCAGCGTGAGCAGTTCTTC. Protein sequence: CSVEAVRQREQFF.

This clonotype was seen more than once but under ten times. This chain uses TRBV2 with TRBJ1-5; D is unclear. V lost 7 bases and J 0 bases, leaving 10 bases between the germline ends. This CDR3 region has 14 residues. The V gene's germline CDR1 is SNHLY and CDR2 FYNNEI. CDR3 protein: CASNALNSNQPQHF. The DNA of the CDR3 is TGTGCCAGCAACGCCCTCAATAGCAATCAGCCCCAGCATTTT.

Note on this clonotype: A much larger clone differs from this one at a single base, so this may be a read error. The rearrangement links TRBV5-1 to TRBJ2-7; 9 bases match TRBD1. CDR1 is SGHRS and CDR2 is YFSETQ in the germline V gene. This CDR3 region has 17 residues. The V and J ends lost 4 bases and 7 bases, in that order; junction bases with no gene match: 18. DNA of the CDR3: TGCGCCAGCAGCCCCAAGCCCTTGGGACAGGGACGGGATGAGCAGTACTTC. Residues: CASSPKPLGQGRDEQYF.

On this clonotype itself: This may come from a read error, since a much larger clone is one base off. CDR3 amino acids: CASRFYMSAYGYTF. The CDR3, as DNA: TGTGCCAGCAGGTTTTATATGTCCGCCTATGGCTACACCTTC. The chain is built from TRBV28 and TRBJ1-2; no definite D call. The CDR3 runs 14 residues. Germline V gene data show CDR1 as MDHEN and CDR2 as SYDVKM. V was trimmed by 6 bases and J by 4 bases, leaving 15 bases between them.

The chain employs TRBV30 and TRBJ1-1, with 10 bases identical to TRBD1. V shed 7 bases and J 1 base; nucleotides not matched to a gene: 6. The germline gives CDR1 GTSNPN, CDR2 SVGIG (reference sequence). This CDR3 is 14 amino acids long. Written as DNA, the CDR3 is TGTGCCTTCGACCGGGACAGGGGGAACACTGAAGCTTTCTTT. This encodes CAFDRDRGNTEAFF. The full variable domain, with the rest looked up from reference TRBV30 and TRBJ1-1, is SQTIHQWPATLVQPVGSPLSLECTVEGTSNPNLYWYRQAAGRGLQLLFYSVGIGQISSEVPQNLSASRPQDRQFILSSKKLLLSDSGFYLCAFDRDRGNTEAFFGQGTRLTVV.